This T cell receptor (beta chain) is drawn from a study of long-term antiretroviral therapy in people with HIV. Two or more post-ART PBMC samples, plus at least one pre-ART sample, were available for each donor. Notes on the study in general: ART was followed by higher diversity that remained below transplant donor controls. The study lacked data on ART adherence, viral resistance or therapy changes.

V was clipped by 1 base and J by 5 bases; unmatched bases: 10. The germline V gene encodes CDR1 SGHTA and CDR2 FQGNSA. The CDR3 extends over 17 amino acids. Comment on this clone: Its antigen remains unidentified.

Samples were assayed with immunoSEQ v3.0 at survey level. Clones were read by immunoSEQ multiplex PCR, and TCRdb kept only the in-frame ones, dropping some. This sample has tens of thousands of clones, with 80% to 85% found just once. V is TRBV7-2 and J is TRBJ2-7, with 11 nucleotides matching TRBD2. This TCR was sampled from a middle-aged woman with HIV. The sequenced sample was unsorted PBMCs, obtained 1.2 years after starting antiretroviral therapy. The CDR3 here is CASSLVETSGSYHEQYF. CDR3 coding DNA: TGTGCCAGCAGCTTAGTGGAAACTAGCGGGAGTTACCACGAGCAGTACTTC.